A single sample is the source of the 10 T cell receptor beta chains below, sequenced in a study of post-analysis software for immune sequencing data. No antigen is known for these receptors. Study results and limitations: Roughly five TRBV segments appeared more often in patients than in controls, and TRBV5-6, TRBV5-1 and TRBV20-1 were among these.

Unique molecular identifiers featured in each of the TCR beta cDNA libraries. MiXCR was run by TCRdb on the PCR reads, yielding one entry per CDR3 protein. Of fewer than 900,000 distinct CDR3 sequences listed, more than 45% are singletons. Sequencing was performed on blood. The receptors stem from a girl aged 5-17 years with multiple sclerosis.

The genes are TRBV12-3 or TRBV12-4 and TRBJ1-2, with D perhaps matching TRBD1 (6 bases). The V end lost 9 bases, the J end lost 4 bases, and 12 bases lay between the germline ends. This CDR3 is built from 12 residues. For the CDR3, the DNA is TGTGCCAGTGCCGGGACACCCTATGGCTACACCTTC. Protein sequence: CASAGTPYGYTF.

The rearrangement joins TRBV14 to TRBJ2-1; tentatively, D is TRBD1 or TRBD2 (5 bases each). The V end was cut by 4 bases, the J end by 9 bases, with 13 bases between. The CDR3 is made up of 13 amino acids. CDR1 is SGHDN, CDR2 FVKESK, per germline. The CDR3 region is CASSPLRGSEQFF. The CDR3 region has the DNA TGTGCCAGCAGCCCCCTGAGGGGCAGTGAGCAGTTCTTC. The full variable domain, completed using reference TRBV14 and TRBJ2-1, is EAGVTQFPSHSVIEKGQTVTLRCDPISGHDNLYWYRRVMGKEIKFLLHFVKESKQDESGMPNNRFLAERTGGTYSTLKVQPAELEDSGVYFCASSPLRGSEQFFGPGTRLTVL.

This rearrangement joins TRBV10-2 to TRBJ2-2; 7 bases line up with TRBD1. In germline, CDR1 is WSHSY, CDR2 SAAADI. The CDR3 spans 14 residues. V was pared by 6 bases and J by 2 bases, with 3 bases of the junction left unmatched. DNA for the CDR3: TGCGCCAGCAGCACAGGGGTCAACACCGGGGAGCTGTTTTTT. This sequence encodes CASSTGVNTGELFF.

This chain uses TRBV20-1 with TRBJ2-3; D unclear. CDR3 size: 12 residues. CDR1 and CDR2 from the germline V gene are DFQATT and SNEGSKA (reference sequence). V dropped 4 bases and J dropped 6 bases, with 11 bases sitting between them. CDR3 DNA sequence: TGCAGTGCTAACCCCCCTTGGGATACGCAGTATTTT. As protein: CSANPPWDTQYF.

This chain's CDR3 is CASSGYSGSGTDTQYF. The CDR3 DNA reads as TGTGCCAGCAGCGGATATAGCGGGAGCGGCACAGATACGCAGTATTTT. This chain joins TRBV9 and TRBJ2-3; 9 bases agree with TRBD2. CDR1 SGDLS and CDR2 YYNGEE come from the germline V gene. The CDR3 contains 16 residues. V was clipped by 3 bases and J by 1 base; unmatched bases: 6.

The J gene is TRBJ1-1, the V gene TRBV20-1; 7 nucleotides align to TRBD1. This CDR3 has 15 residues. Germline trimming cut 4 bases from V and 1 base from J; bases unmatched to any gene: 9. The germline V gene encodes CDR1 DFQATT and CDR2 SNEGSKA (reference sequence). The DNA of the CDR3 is TGCAGTGCTACCCGACCGGGACAGACGAACACTGAAGCTTTCTTT. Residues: CSATRPGQTNTEAFF.

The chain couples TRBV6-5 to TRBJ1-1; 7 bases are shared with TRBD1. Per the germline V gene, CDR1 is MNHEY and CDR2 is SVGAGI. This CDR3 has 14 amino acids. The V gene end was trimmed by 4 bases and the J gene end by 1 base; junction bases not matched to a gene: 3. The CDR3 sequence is CASSFGTENTEAFF. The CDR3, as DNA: TGTGCCAGCAGTTTTGGGACAGAGAACACTGAAGCTTTCTTT.

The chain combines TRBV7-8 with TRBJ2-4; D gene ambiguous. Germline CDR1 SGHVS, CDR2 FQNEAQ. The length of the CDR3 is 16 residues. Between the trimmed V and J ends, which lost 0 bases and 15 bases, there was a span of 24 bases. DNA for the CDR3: TGTGCCAGCAGCTTAGCTAGGCCCCCCATGAGTTACGAGCGGTACTTC. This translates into CASSLARPPMSYERYF.

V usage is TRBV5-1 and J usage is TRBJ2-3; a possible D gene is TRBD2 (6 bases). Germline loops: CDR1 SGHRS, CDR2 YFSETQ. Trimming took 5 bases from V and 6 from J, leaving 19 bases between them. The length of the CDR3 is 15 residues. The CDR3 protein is CASSWGELWGDTQYF. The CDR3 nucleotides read TGCGCCAGCAGTTGGGGGGAGCTTTGGGGCGATACGCAGTATTTT.

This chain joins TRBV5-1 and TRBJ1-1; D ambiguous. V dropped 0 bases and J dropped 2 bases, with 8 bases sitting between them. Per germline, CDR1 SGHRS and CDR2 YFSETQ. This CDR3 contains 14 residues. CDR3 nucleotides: TGCGCCAGCAGCTTGGAGGGCTCAAACACTGAAGCTTTCTTT. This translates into CASSLEGSNTEAFF.